The entry below describes one TCR beta chain. This record belongs to a study of blood T cell repertoires in COVID-19. On the study more broadly: The study drew acute and convalescent COVID-19 samples from the United States, Italy and Spain. T cells, B-cell-depleted T cells, or PBMCs provided the cDNA or gDNA that served as material.

The authors' processing: Quantification of nucleated cells was approximated via reference gene primer amplification. The repertoire was sequenced with immunoSEQ multiplex PCR; TCRdb's copy has only in-frame clones and lacks some. That table furnishes V, J and clone size, whereas the DNA furnished D and trimming. The sample includes roughly 310,000 clones, roughly 90% of them seen just once. CDR3 length equals 13 residues. Germline CDR1 reads MGHDK; CDR2 reads SYGVNS. Sequencing used peripheral blood. This receptor was taken from a woman in her 30s with COVID-19, enrolled during active disease. The chain combines TRBV25-1 with TRBJ2-7, with D perhaps matching TRBD2 (6 bases). The CDR3 sequence is CASSAGASYEQYF. The CDR3 bases are TGTGCTTCATCAGCGGGCGCCTCCTACGAGCAGTACTTC.